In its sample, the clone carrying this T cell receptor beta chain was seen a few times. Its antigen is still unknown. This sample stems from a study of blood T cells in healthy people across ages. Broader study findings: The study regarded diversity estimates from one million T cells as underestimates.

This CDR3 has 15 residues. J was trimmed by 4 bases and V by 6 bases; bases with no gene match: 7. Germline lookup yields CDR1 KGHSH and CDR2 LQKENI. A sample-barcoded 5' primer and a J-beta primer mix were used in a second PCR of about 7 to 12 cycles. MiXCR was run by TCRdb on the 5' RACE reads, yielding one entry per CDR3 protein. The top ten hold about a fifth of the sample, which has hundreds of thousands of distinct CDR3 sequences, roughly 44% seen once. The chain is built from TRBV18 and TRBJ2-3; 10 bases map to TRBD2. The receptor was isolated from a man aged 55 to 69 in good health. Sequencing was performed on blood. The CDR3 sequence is CASSASGGFSDTQYF. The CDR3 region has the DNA TGTGCCAGCTCGGCTAGCGGGGGATTCTCAGATACGCAGTATTTT.